These 10 T cell receptor beta chains were all obtained from the same sample, sequenced in a study of beta chain features in type 1 diabetes. Overall study results and limits: Moderate yet significant TCRB CDR3 shortening was seen in Type 1 diabetes patients in all four CD4+ subsets.

Expressed TCRB transcripts were sequenced, since all the RNA that had been isolated was reverse transcribed. Assay: immunoSEQ multiplex PCR; the TCRdb copy retains only in-frame clones and omits some. The table records 300,000 to 350,000 clones, roughly 12% of them present only once. Their antigens remain unidentified. The sequenced material came from naive CD4+ T cells from blood. Receptor source: a woman younger than 30 with type 1 diabetes.

A few counts support this clone. The chain couples TRBV19 to TRBJ2-2; D perhaps matches TRBD2 (7 bases). CDR1 is LNHDA and CDR2 is SQIVND in the germline V gene (reference sequence). The V and J ends lost 9 bases and 5 bases respectively, with 10 bases between them. The CDR3 is made up of 12 amino acids. Here the CDR3 DNA reads TGTGCCAGCGGGGGGCGGACCGGGGAGCTGTTTTTT. Protein sequence: CASGGRTGELFF.

This clone was picked up a small number of times. V gene TRBV19 combines with J gene TRBJ1-2; TRBD1 might be the D (6 bases). The germline CDR1 and CDR2 sequences are LNHDA and SQIVND (reference sequence). This CDR3 has 15 amino acids. Between the trimmed V and J ends, which lost 7 bases and 3 bases, there was a span of 18 bases. The CDR3 coding sequence is TGTGCCAGTACCGACGGGACATACAGGGACTATGGCTACACCTTC. Translating gives CASTDGTYRDYGYTF. The entire variable domain, with the rest obtained from reference TRBV19 and TRBJ1-2, is as follows: DGGITQSPKYLFRKEGQNVTLSCEQNLNHDAMYWYRQDPGQGLRLIYYSQIVNDFQKGDIAEGYSVSREKKESFPLTVTSAQKNPTAFYLCASTDGTYRDYGYTFGSGTRLTVV.

This clone was seen a few times. The DNA for the CDR3 is TGTGCCAACCGACTAGCGGGAGGGAGTAGGAATGAGCAGTTCTTC. This translates into CANRLAGGSRNEQFF. V gene TRBV6-5 combines with J gene TRBJ2-1; 14 nucleotides agree with TRBD2. This CDR3 contains 15 residues. The V gene's germline CDR1 is MNHEY and CDR2 SVGAGI. V dropped 10 bases and J dropped 7; count of bases not matched to a gene: 9.

This clone occurred a few times. The rearrangement links TRBV21-1 to TRBJ1-2; the table assigns TRBD1, which was not confirmed against the DNA. TRBV21-1 is an annotated pseudogene. This CDR3 contains 13 residues. The CDR3 DNA reads as TGTGCCAGCAGCCATCGTGCAGACTATGGCTACACCTTC. As protein: CASSHRADYGYTF.

The chain is built from TRBV7-9 and TRBJ2-5; a possible D gene is TRBD1 (5 bases). V was pared by 6 bases and J by 2 bases, with 16 bases between. The CDR3 sequence is 15 residues long. Germline V gene sequence: CDR1 SEHNR, CDR2 FQNEAQ (reference sequence). CDR3 coding DNA: TGTGCCAGCAGTCCGAGATCGACAGAGCAAGAGACCCAGTACTTC. Residues: CASSPRSTEQETQYF.

This clone was observed a handful of times. V is TRBV7-9 and J is TRBJ2-1, with 7 bases fitting TRBD2. Germline V gene data show CDR1 as SEHNR and CDR2 as FQNEAQ (reference sequence). V dropped 3 bases and J dropped 4; count of bases not matched to a gene: 12. There are 17 residues in the CDR3. The CDR3 DNA reads as TGTGCCAGCAGCTTCTTAGCGGGCCCAGAGGGTTACAATGAGCAGTTCTTC. Its translation is CASSFLAGPEGYNEQFF.

This clone came up a few times. The V gene is TRBV18, the J gene TRBJ1-5, with 7 bases identical to TRBD1. The junction had 6 bases not matched to a gene; V was cut back by 4 bases and J by 0 bases. Germline lookup yields CDR1 KGHSH and CDR2 LQKENI. The CDR3 consists of 16 residues. CDR3 sequence: CASSLGQPYSNQPQHF. CDR3 coding DNA: TGTGCCAGCTCACTGGGACAGCCTTATAGCAATCAGCCCCAGCATTTT. The full variable domain, with the rest looked up from reference TRBV18 and TRBJ1-5, is NAGVMQNPRHLVRRRGQEARLRCSPMKGHSHVYWYRQLPEEGLKFMVYLQKENIIDESGMPKERFSAEFPKEGPSILRIQQVVRGDSAAYFCASSLGQPYSNQPQHFGDGTRLSIL.

This clone was counted a few times. The V gene is TRBV7-9, the J gene TRBJ2-7, with a weak D call TRBD2 (6 bases). Trimming removed 1 base at V and 3 bases at J, with 10 bases between. The CDR3 length is 14 residues. Germline V gene sequence: CDR1 SEHNR, CDR2 FQNEAQ (reference sequence). CDR3 bases: TGTGCCAGCAGCTTAGAGGGGACTCGCTACGAGCAGTACTTC. Its translation: CASSLEGTRYEQYF.

V gene TRBV30 combines with J gene TRBJ1-2; D unclear. The germline V gene encodes CDR1 GTSNPN and CDR2 SVGIG (reference sequence). This CDR3 has 12 amino acids. Trimming took 4 bases from V and 2 from J, leaving 8 bases between them. The CDR3 loop reads CAWNPGNYGYTF. CDR3 coding DNA: TGTGCCTGGAATCCGGGGAACTATGGCTACACCTTC.

The V gene is TRBV7-6, the J gene TRBJ2-2; 8 bases fit TRBD2. The CDR3 runs to 16 residues. The germline V gene has CDR1 SGHVS and CDR2 FNYEAQ. The V gene end was trimmed by 5 bases and the J gene end by 7 bases; junction bases not matched to a gene: 12. This CDR3 is CASSKKAGGESGELFF. The CDR3 DNA reads TGTGCCAGCAGCAAGAAGGCGGGAGGAGAAAGCGGGGAGCTGTTTTTT. Full variable domain (outside the CDR3, taken from reference TRBV7-6 and TRBJ2-2): GAGVSQSPRYKVTKRGQDVALRCDPISGHVSLYWYRQALGQGPEFLTYFNYEAQQDKSGLPNDRFSAERPEGSISTLTIQRTEQRDSAMYRCASSKKAGGESGELFFGEGSRLTVL.